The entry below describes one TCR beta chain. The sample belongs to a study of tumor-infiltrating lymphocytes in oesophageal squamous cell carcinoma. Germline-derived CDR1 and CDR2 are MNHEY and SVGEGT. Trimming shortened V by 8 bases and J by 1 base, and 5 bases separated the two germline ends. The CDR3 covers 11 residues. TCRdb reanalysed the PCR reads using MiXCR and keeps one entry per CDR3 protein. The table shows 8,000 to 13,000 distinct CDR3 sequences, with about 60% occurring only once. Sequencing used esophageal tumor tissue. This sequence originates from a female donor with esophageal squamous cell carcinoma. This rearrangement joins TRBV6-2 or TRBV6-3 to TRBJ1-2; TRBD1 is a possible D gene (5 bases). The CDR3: CASGGNYGYTF. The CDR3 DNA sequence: TGTGCCAGCGGGGGTAACTATGGCTACACCTTC.